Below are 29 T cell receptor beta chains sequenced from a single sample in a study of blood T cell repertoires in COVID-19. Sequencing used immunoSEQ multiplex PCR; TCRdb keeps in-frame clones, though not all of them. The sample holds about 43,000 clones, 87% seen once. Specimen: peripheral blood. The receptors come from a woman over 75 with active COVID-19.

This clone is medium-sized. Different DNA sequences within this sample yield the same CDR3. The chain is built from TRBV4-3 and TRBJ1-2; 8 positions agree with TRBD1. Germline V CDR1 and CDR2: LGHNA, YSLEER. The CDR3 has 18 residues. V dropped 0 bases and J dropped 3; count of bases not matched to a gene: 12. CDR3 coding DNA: TGCGCCAGCAGCCAAGACCTGGTCCGGACAGGGCGGCACTATGGCTACACCTTC. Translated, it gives CASSQDLVRTGRHYGYTF.

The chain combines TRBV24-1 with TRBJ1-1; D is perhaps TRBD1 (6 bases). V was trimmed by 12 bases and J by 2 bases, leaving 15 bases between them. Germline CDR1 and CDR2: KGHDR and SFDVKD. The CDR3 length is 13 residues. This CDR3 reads CAPVGHLNTEAFF. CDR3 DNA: TGTGCCCCCGTGGGACACCTAAACACTGAAGCTTTCTTT.

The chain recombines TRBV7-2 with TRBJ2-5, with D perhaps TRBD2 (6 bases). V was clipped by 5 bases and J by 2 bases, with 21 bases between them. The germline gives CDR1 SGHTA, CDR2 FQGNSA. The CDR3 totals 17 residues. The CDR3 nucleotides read TGTGCCAGCAGCCCTTCTAGGTGGGGCGGGGAACAAGAGACCCAGTACTTC. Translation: CASSPSRWGGEQETQYF. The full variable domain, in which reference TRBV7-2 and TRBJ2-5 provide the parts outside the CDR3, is GAGVSQSPSNKVTEKGKDVELRCDPISGHTALYWYRQSLGQGLEFLIYFQGNSAPDKSGLPSDRFSAERTGGSVSTLTIQRTQQEDSAVYLCASSPSRWGGEQETQYFGPGTRLLVL.

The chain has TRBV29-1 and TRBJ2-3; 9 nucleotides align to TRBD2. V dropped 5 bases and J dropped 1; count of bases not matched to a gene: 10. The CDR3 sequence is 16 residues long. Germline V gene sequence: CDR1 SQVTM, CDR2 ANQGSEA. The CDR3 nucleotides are TGCAGCGTTCCTAGCGGGGAGGCTGGTGGCACAGATACGCAGTATTTT. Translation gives CSVPSGEAGGTDTQYF.

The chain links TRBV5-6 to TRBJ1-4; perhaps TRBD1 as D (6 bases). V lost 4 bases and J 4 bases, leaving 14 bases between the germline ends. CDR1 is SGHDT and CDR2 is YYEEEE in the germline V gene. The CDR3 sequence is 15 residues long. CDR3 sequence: CASSIRGFGNEKLFF. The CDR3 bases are TGTGCCAGCAGCATCAGGGGCTTTGGTAATGAAAAACTGTTTTTT.

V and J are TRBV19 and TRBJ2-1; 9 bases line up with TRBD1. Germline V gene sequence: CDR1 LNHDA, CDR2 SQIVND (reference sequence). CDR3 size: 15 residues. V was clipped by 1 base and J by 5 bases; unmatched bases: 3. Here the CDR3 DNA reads TGTGCCAGTAGTATAGGGGGACAGGGACACAATGAGCAGTTCTTC. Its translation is CASSIGGQGHNEQFF.

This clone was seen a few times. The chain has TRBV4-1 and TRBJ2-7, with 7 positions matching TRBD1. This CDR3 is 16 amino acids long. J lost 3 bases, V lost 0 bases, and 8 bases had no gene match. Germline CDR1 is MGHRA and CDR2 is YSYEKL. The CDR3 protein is CASSQDIVGGGYEQYF. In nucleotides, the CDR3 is TGCGCCAGCAGCCAAGACATTGTAGGGGGCGGCTACGAGCAGTACTTC.

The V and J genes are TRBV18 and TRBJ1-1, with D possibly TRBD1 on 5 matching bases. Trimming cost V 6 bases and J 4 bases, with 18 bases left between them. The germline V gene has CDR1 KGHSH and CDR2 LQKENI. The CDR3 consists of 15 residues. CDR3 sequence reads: CASSRSGGVVTEAFF. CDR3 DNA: TGTGCCAGCTCCCGCTCCGGGGGGGTTGTCACTGAAGCTTTCTTT. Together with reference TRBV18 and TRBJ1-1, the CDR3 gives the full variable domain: NAGVMQNPRHLVRRRGQEARLRCSPMKGHSHVYWYRQLPEEGLKFMVYLQKENIIDESGMPKERFSAEFPKEGPSILRIQQVVRGDSAAYFCASSRSGGVVTEAFFGQGTRLTVV.

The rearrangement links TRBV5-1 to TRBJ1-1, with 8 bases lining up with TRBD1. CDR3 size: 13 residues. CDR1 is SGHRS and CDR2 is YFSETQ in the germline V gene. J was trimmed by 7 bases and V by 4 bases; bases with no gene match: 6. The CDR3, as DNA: TGCGCCAGCAGCCGGACAGGGAGGAATGAAGCTTTCTTT. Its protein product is CASSRTGRNEAFF. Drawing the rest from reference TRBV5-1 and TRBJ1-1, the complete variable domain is KAGVTQTPRYLIKTRGQQVTLSCSPISGHRSVSWYQQTPGQGLQFLFEYFSETQRNKGNFPGRFSGRQFSNSRSEMNVSTLELGDSALYLCASSRTGRNEAFFGQGTRLTVV.

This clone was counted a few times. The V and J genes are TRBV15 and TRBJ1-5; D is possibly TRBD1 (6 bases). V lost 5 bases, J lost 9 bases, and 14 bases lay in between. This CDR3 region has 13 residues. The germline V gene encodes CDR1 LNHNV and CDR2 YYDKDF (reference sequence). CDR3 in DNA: TGTGCCACCAGCGGAAGAGGGGGACGGCCCCAGCATTTT. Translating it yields CATSGRGGRPQHF.

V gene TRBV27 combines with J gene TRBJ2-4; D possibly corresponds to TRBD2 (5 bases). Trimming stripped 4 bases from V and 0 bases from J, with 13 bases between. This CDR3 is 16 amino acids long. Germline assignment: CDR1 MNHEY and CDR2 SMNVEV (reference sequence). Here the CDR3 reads CASSSDLRLAKNIQYF. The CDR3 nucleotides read TGTGCCAGCAGTTCGGACTTGCGGCTAGCCAAAAACATTCAGTACTTC.

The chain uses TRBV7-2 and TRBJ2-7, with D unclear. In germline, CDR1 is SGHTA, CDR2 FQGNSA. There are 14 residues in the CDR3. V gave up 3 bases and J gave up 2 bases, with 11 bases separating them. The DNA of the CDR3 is TGTGCCAGCAGCTTCACTCTGCACCCCTACGAGCAGTACTTC. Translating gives CASSFTLHPYEQYF.

CDR3 amino acids: CAWSANYGYTF. In nucleotides, the CDR3 is TGTGCCTGGTCTGCTAACTATGGCTACACCTTC. The rearrangement joins TRBV30 to TRBJ1-2; no definite D call. Germline V gene lookup returns CDR1 GTSNPN and CDR2 SVGIG (reference sequence). There are 11 residues in the CDR3. The ends were cut back, 5 bases at V and 0 bases at J, with 4 bases in the middle.

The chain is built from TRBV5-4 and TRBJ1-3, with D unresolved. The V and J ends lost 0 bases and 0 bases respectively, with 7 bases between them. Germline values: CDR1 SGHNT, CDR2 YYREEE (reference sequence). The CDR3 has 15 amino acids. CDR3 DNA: TGTGCCAGCAGCTTGGGCACTCCCTCTGGAAACACCATATATTTT. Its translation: CASSLGTPSGNTIYF.

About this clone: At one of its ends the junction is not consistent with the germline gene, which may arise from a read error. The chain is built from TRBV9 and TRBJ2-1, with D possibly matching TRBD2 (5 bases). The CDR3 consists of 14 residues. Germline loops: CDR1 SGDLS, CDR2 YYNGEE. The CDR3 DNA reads TGTGCCAGCAGCGTAACTAGGTCCTCCAATGAGCAGTTCTTC. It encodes CASSVTRSSNEQFF.

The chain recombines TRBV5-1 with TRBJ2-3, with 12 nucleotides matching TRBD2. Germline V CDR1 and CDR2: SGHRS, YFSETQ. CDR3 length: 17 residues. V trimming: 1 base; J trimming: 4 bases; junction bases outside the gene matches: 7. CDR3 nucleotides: TGCGCCAGCAGCTTGAGGCTAGCGGGGGGGCTCGCAGATACGCAGTATTTT. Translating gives CASSLRLAGGLADTQYF.

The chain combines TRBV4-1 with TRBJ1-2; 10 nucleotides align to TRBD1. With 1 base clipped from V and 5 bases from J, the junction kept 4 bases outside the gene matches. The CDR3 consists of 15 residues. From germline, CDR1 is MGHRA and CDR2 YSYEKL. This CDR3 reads CASSQGQGAWYGYTF. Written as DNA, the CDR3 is TGCGCCAGCAGCCAAGGACAGGGGGCTTGGTATGGCTACACCTTC.

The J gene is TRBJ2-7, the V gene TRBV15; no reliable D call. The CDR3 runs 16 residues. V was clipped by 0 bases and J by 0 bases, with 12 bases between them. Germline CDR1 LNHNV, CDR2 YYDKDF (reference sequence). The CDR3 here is CATSRDVDTNSYEQYF. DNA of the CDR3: TGTGCCACCAGCAGAGATGTTGACACCAACTCCTACGAGCAGTACTTC.

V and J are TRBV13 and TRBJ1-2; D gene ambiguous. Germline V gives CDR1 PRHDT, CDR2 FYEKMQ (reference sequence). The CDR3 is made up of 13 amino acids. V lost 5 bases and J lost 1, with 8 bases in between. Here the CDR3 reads CASSRRSNYGYTF. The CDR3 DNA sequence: TGTGCCAGCAGCCGGCGGAGTAACTATGGCTACACCTTC.

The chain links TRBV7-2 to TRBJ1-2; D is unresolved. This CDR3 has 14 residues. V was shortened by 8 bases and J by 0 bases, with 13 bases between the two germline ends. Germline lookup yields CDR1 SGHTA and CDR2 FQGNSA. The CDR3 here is CASGLGSPNYGYTF. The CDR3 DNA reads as TGTGCCAGCGGCCTGGGCAGCCCTAACTATGGCTACACCTTC. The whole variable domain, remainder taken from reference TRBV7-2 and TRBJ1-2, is GAGVSQSPSNKVTEKGKDVELRCDPISGHTALYWYRQSLGQGLEFLIYFQGNSAPDKSGLPSDRFSAERTGGSVSTLTIQRTQQEDSAVYLCASGLGSPNYGYTFGSGTRLTVV.

The CDR3 DNA follows: TGTGCCAGCAGTCCAACCAGGGATAGTGCTTTCTTT. Translation gives CASSPTRDSAFF. The gene calls are TRBV28 and TRBJ1-1, with a tentative D call TRBD1 (5 bases). Per the germline V gene, CDR1 is MDHEN and CDR2 is SYDVKM. Trimming took 5 bases from V and 11 from J, leaving 15 bases between them. The CDR3 runs 12 residues. Variable domain in full (rest from reference TRBV28 and TRBJ1-1): DVKVTQSSRYLVKRTGEKVFLECVQDMDHENMFWYRQDPGLGLRLIYFSYDVKMKEKGDIPEGYSVSREKKERFSLILESASTNQTSMYLCASSPTRDSAFFGQGTRLTVV.

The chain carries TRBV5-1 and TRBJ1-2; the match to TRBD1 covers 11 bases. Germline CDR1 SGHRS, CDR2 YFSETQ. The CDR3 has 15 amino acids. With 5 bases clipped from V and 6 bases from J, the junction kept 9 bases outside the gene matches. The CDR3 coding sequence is TGCGCCAGCAGTACCGGACAGGGGGCGCTTAATGGCTACACCTTC. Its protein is CASSTGQGALNGYTF.

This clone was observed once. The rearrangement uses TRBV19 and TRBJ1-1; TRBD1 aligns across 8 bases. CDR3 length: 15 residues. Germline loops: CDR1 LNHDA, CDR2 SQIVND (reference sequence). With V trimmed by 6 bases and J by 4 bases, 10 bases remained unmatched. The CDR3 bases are TGTGCCAGTAGAGACAGGGGCCCTAGTGGCACTGAAGCTTTCTTT. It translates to CASRDRGPSGTEAFF.

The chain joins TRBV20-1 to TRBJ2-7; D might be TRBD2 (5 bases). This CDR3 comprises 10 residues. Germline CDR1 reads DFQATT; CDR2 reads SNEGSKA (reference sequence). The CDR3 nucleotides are TGCAGCGCTCGGGGAAGAGAGCAGTACTTC. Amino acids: CSARGREQYF.

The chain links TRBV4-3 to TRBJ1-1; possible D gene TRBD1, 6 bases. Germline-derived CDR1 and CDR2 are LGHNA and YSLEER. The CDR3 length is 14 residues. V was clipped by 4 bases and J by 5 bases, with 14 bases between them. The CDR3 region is CASSRTGSGTEAFF. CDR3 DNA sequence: TGCGCCAGCAGCCGAACAGGGTCGGGGACTGAAGCTTTCTTT.

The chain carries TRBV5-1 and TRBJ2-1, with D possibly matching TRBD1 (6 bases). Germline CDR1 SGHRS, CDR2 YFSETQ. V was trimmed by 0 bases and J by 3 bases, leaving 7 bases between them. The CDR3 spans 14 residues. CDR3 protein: CASSLDRDYNEQFF. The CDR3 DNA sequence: TGCGCCAGCAGCTTGGACAGGGACTACAATGAGCAGTTCTTC.

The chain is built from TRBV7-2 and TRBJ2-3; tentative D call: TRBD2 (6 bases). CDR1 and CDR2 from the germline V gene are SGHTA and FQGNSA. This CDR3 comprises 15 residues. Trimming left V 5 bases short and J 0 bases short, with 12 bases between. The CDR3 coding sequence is TGTGCCAGCAGCCTCGCGGGGCGTAGCACAGATACGCAGTATTTT. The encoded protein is CASSLAGRSTDTQYF.

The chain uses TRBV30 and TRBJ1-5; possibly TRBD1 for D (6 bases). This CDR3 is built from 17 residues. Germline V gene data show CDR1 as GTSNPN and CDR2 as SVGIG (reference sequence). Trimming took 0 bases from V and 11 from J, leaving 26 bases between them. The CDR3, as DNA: TGTGCCTGGAGTGTAGGCTCCTGGGGGGGGGCAACTGGGACCCAGCATTTT. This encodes CAWSVGSWGGATGTQHF.

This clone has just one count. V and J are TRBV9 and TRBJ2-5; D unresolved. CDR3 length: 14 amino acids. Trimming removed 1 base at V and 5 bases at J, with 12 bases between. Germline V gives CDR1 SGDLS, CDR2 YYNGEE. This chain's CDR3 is CASSVSRDGETQYF. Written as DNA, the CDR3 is TGTGCCAGCAGCGTAAGCCGTGACGGGGAGACCCAGTACTTC.